This T cell receptor beta chain was found in a study of response to subunit inactivated influenza vaccine. Notes on the study in general: Authors suggested seasonal influenza vaccinations each recruit few new T cells.

One entry per CDR3 protein, called by TCRdb with MiXCR from the RT-PCR reads. Of 650,000 to 800,000 distinct CDR3 sequences in the sample, roughly 18% are singletons; the top ten hold roughly 11%. There are a few counts of this clonotype. What it binds is not known. The sample in question was PBMCs from blood, obtained less than 6 days after vaccination. The origin of this receptor is a man aged 50 or older who received an inactivated influenza vaccine.

The CDR3 region has the DNA TGTGCCATCAGGCGCGGACTAGCGGGAGAGACCCAGTACTTC. Its translation: CAIRRGLAGETQYF. The rearrangement uses TRBV10-3 and TRBJ2-5; 11 bases line up with TRBD2. J was trimmed by 4 bases and V by 6 bases; bases with no gene match: 4. This CDR3 is 14 amino acids long. From germline, CDR1 is ENHRY and CDR2 SYGVKD.